The rows below give T cell receptor beta chains drawn from one sample of a study of cytomegalovirus exposure and HLA in healthy donors. Some clones are missing from TCRdb's copy, which holds only in-frame ones; the method was immunoSEQ multiplex PCR. The data contain tens of thousands of clones, about 93% of them singletons. Sequencing used PBMCs. Source of these receptors: a woman under 30 in good health and CMV-seropositive. CDR3s include the opening cysteine and the closing phenylalanine or tryptophan. The D gene is left open where the match is weak.

cdr3_nt,cdr3_aa,j_call,v_call,d_call
TGTGCCAGCTCACCGTCGTTAGGGACTAGGTCCTCCTACGAGCAGTACTTC,CASSPSLGTRSSYEQYF,TRBJ2-7,TRBV18,TRBD2
TGCGCCAGCAGCCAGGGACAGGGACCCTCCTACGAGCAGTACTTC,CASSQGQGPSYEQYF,TRBJ2-7,TRBV4-1,TRBD1
TGCGCCAGCAGCCCGCGGGGGGGCGCGGACACTGAAGCTTTCTTT,CASSPRGGADTEAFF,TRBJ1-1,TRBV5-1,NA
TGTGCCAGCAGCCAACAGGGACTCCTCTACGAGCAGTACTTC,CASSQQGLLYEQYF,TRBJ2-7,TRBV14,NA
TGTGCCAGTAGTTCCGGAGGGAATGAAGGCTACACCTTC,CASSSGGNEGYTF,TRBJ1-2,TRBV19,NA
TGTGCCAGCAGTGATTTAGCGGGACAGGGGATAGCTGGCTACACCTTC,CASSDLAGQGIAGYTF,TRBJ1-2,TRBV6-1,TRBD1
TGCGCCAGCAAAGAGGGGGGGAGCGGTCTGAACACTGAAGCTTTCTTT,CASKEGGSGLNTEAFF,TRBJ1-1,TRBV5-1,NA
TGCGCCAGCAGCTTGGCCGGGGACAGGGAGGATGGCGGCTACACCTTC,CASSLAGDREDGGYTF,TRBJ1-2,TRBV5-1,TRBD1
TGCGCCAGCAGGAGGACTAGCGGGAGCTCCTACAATGAGCAGTTCTTC,CASRRTSGSSYNEQFF,TRBJ2-1,TRBV5-1,TRBD2
TGTGCCAGCAGATACTACGGGTGGACTGAAGCTTTCTTT,CASRYYGWTEAFF,TRBJ1-1,TRBV6-5,NA
TGTGCCGGTCCCGGGACAGGGTTCGGTAACTATGGCTACACCTTC,CAGPGTGFGNYGYTF,TRBJ1-2,TRBV30,TRBD1
TGTGCCCTCCGCGGGGCTTTTAGCACAGATACGCAGTATTTT,CALRGAFSTDTQYF,TRBJ2-3,TRBV10-3,NA
TGTGCCAGCAGCTTAGATCAGGCTAGCGGGGCCTACAATGAGCAGTTCTTC,CASSLDQASGAYNEQFF,TRBJ2-1,TRBV11-3,TRBD2
TGTGCCAGCAGCTTCGGGACAGGGTACTCCGGGCAGTACTTC,CASSFGTGYSGQYF,TRBJ2-7,TRBV5-6,TRBD1
TGTGCCAGCAGCACAGCTTATGGCTACACCTTC,CASSTAYGYTF,TRBJ1-2,TRBV9,NA
TGTGCCAGCTCACCTTTCGGAACGACACCGGGACAGGGGGCGATAAGGGACTATGGCTACACCTTC,CASSPFGTTPGQGAIRDYGYTF,TRBJ1-2,TRBV18,TRBD1
TGCGCCAGCAGCCAAGATCCGGGGGGGCCGGACGAGCAGTACTTC,CASSQDPGGPDEQYF,TRBJ2-7,TRBV4-3,TRBD2
TGCGCCAGCAGCCACCCCCCAGCGGGGGGGCCTCCCACAGATACGCAGTATTTT,CASSHPPAGGPPTDTQYF,TRBJ2-3,TRBV4-1,TRBD2
TGTGCCAGCAGCCCCAGCGGGGCCAGCTCCTACGAGCAGTACTTC,CASSPSGASSYEQYF,TRBJ2-7,TRBV7-2,TRBD2
TGTGCCAGTAGCCCCGGACAGGGCTTTATCTATGGCTACACCTTC,CASSPGQGFIYGYTF,TRBJ1-2,TRBV19,TRBD1
TGTGCCTGGGGTGTTTCACGCAGCGGCGGCACTGAAGCTTTCTTT,CAWGVSRSGGTEAFF,TRBJ1-1,TRBV30,NA
TGTGCCTGGACTCCCACCTCCACTTACTCCTACGAGCAGTACTTC,CAWTPTSTYSYEQYF,TRBJ2-7,TRBV30,NA
TGTGCCAGCAGGGGACTAGCGGGAGTCACCGGGGAGCTGTTTTTT,CASRGLAGVTGELFF,TRBJ2-2,TRBV2,TRBD2
TGTGCCAGTAGTATATTCGCGGCCTTGAACACTGAAGCTTTCTTT,CASSIFAALNTEAFF,TRBJ1-1,TRBV19,NA
TGTGCCAGCAGTGCTACGGGACAGGGCTACGGAAACACCATATATTTT,CASSATGQGYGNTIYF,TRBJ1-3,TRBV9,TRBD1
TGCGCCAGCAGCTTAAGCTTTCGGGAGCAGTTCTTC,CASSLSFREQFF,TRBJ2-1,TRBV4-1,NA
TGTGCCAGTAGTACGTGGGGTGGGGCCTCTGGGGCCAACGTCCTGACTTTC,CASSTWGGASGANVLTF,TRBJ2-6,TRBV19,NA
TGCAGCGTTGAACTAGCGGGAGTCGGCACAGATACGCAGTATTTT,CSVELAGVGTDTQYF,TRBJ2-3,TRBV29-1,TRBD2
TGTGCCGGGTCAGCAGGAAGCAATGAGCAGTTCTTC,CAGSAGSNEQFF,TRBJ2-1,TRBV28,NA
TGTGCCAGCAGCTTGTCTAGCGGGTTAACAGATACGCAGTATTTT,CASSLSSGLTDTQYF,TRBJ2-3,TRBV11-3,TRBD2
TGTGCCAGCAGCTACAGGTTTTCCGAGCAGTACTTC,CASSYRFSEQYF,TRBJ2-7,TRBV7-9,NA
TGTGCCAGCAGCTTGATAGCGGGTGAAAAACTGTTTTTT,CASSLIAGEKLFF,TRBJ1-4,TRBV5-5,NA
TGTGCCAGCAGCTTAGGACTAGCGGGGGACTTAGTAGGTGAGCAGTTCTTC,CASSLGLAGDLVGEQFF,TRBJ2-1,TRBV7-2,TRBD2
TGTGCCAGCAGCCAGCGACTAGCGGAACACCCGGCTTACAATGAGCAGTTCTTC,CASSQRLAEHPAYNEQFF,TRBJ2-1,TRBV4-2,TRBD2
TGTGCCAGCAGTTACGATAGCGGGAGTAACACCGGGGAGCTGTTTTTT,CASSYDSGSNTGELFF,TRBJ2-2,TRBV6-6,TRBD2
TGTGCCAGCAGTTTGGACAGTTGGAGCAATCAGCCCCAGCATTTT,CASSLDSWSNQPQHF,TRBJ1-5,TRBV27,NA
TGCGCCAGCAGCCATGGACAGGGGGCGAGGGAGCAGTACTTC,CASSHGQGAREQYF,TRBJ2-7,TRBV4-3,TRBD1
TGTGCCAGCAGTTCCTCCCCAGGGGACTATGGCTACACCTTC,CASSSSPGDYGYTF,TRBJ1-2,TRBV27,NA
TGTGCCTTTTGGGCGGGGAGGCGAGACTATGGCTACACCTTC,CAFWAGRRDYGYTF,TRBJ1-2,TRBV30,NA
TGTGCCAGCAGCCTGGGGGGGGATGTTGAGCAGTTCTTC,CASSLGGDVEQFF,TRBJ2-1,TRBV5-6,TRBD2
TGTGCCAGCTCACCCGGGGGTGGGAACACTGAAGCTTTCTTT,CASSPGGGNTEAFF,TRBJ1-1,TRBV18,NA